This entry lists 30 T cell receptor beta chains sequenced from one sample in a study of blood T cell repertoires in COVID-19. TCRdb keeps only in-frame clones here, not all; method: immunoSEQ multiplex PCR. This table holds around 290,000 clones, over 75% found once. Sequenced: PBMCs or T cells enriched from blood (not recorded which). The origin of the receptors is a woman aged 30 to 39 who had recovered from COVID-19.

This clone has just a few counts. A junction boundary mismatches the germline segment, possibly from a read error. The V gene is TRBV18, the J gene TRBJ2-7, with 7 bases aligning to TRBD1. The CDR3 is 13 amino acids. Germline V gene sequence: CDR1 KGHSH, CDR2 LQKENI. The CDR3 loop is CASSPLPSQGQVF. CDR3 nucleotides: TGTGCCAGCTCACCACTTCCAAGCCAAGGACAGGTCTTC. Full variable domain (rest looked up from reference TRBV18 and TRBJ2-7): NAGVMQNPRHLVRRRGQEARLRCSPMKGHSHVYWYRQLPEEGLKFMVYLQKENIIDESGMPKERFSAEFPKEGPSILRIQQVVRGDSAAYFCASSPLPSQGQVFGPGTRLTVT.

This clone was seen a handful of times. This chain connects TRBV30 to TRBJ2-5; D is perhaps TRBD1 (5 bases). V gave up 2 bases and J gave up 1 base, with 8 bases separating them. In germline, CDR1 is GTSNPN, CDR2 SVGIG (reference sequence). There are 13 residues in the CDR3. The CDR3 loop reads CAWSSGPQETQYF. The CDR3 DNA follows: TGTGCCTGGAGTTCAGGGCCCCAAGAGACCCAGTACTTC.

The DNA of the CDR3 is TGTGCCAGCAGTTACAGGGGGTCAGCCCCATACGAGCAGTACTTC. Protein product: CASSYRGSAPYEQYF. This chain connects TRBV6-5 to TRBJ2-7, with D perhaps matching TRBD1 (6 bases). The germline V gene encodes CDR1 MNHEY and CDR2 SVGAGI. This CDR3 region has 15 residues. V was cut by 2 bases and J by 4 bases, with 15 bases left in between.

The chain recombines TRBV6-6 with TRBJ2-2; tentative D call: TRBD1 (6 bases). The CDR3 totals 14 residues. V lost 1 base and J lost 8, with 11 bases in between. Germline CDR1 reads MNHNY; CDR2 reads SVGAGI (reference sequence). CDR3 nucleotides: TGTGCCAGCAGTTACTGGACAGATTCTGGGGAGCTGTTTTTT. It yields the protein CASSYWTDSGELFF.

CDR3 nucleotide sequence: TGTGCCAGTAGTATTTTGGCGGGAGTCGGGACCGGGGAGCTGTTTTTT. This codes for CASSILAGVGTGELFF. The genes are TRBV19 and TRBJ2-2, with TRBD2 identical over 7 bases. The CDR3 spans 16 residues. CDR1 and CDR2 from the germline V gene are LNHDA and SQIVND (reference sequence). The trim removed 3 bases at V and 5 bases at J, leaving 9 bases unmatched.

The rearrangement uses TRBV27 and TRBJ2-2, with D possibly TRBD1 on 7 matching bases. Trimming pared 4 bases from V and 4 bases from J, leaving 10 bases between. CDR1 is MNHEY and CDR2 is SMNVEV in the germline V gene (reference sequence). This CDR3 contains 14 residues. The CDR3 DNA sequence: TGTGCCAGCAGTTGGCAGGGGGGCACCGGGGAGCTGTTTTTT. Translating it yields CASSWQGGTGELFF.

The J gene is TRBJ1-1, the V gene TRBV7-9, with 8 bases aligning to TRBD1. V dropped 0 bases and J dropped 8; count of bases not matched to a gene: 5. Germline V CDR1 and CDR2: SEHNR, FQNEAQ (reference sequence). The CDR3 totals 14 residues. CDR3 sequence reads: CASSLAPGTGEAFF. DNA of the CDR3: TGTGCCAGCAGCTTAGCGCCTGGGACAGGAGAAGCTTTCTTT. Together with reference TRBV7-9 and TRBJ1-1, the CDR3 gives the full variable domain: DTGVSQNPRHKITKRGQNVTFRCDPISEHNRLYWYRQTLGQGPEFLTYFQNEAQLEKSRLLSDRFSAERPKGSFSTLEIQRTEQGDSAMYLCASSLAPGTGEAFFGQGTRLTVV.

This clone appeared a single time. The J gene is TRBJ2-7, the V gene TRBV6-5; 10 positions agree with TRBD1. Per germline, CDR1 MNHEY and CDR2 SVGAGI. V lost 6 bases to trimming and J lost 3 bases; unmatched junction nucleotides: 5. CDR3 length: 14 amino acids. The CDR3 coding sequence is TGTGCCAGCAGCCAGGACAGGGGGTTCTACGAGCAGTACTTC. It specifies CASSQDRGFYEQYF.

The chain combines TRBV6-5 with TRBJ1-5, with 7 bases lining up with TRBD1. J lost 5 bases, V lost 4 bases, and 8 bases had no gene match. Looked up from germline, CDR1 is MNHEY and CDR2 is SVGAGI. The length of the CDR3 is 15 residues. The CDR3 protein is CASSFEQGIYQPQHF. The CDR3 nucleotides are TGTGCCAGCAGTTTTGAACAGGGGATTTATCAGCCCCAGCATTTT.

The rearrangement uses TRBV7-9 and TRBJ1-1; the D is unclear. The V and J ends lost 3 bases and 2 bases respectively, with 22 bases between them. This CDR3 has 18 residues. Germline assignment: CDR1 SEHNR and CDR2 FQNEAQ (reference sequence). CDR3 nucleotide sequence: TGTGCCAGCAGCTTTAGCCTCCAACGGGGATCCCTAAACACTGAAGCTTTCTTT. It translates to CASSFSLQRGSLNTEAFF.

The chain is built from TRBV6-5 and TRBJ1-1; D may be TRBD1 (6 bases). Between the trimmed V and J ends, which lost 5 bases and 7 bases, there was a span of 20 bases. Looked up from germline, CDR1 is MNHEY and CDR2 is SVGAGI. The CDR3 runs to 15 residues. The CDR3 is CASSRTGGADSEAFF. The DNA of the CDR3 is TGTGCCAGCAGTAGGACGGGGGGGGCGGACAGTGAAGCTTTCTTT.

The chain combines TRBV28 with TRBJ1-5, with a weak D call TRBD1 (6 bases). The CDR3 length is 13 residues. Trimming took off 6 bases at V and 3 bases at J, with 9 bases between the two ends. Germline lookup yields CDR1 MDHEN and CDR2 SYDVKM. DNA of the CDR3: TGTGCCAGCAGCGGACAGCCCAATCAGCCCCAGCATTTT. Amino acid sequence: CASSGQPNQPQHF.

The CDR3 bases are TGCGCCAGCAGGACTAGCGGGAACTACGAGCAGTACTTC. Its translation: CASRTSGNYEQYF. The rearrangement joins TRBV10-1 to TRBJ2-7; TRBD2 matches 11 bases. CDR1 and CDR2 (germline): WNHNN, SYGVQD (reference sequence). The CDR3 sequence is 13 residues long. Trimming took 6 bases from V and 3 from J; bases not matched to a gene: 1.

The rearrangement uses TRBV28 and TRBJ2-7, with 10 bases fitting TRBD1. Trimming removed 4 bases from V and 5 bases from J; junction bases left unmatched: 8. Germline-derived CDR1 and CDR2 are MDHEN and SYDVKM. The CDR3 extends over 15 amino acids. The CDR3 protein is CASSSPRDRGHEQYF. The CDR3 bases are TGTGCCAGCAGTTCCCCGCGGGACAGGGGACACGAGCAGTACTTC.

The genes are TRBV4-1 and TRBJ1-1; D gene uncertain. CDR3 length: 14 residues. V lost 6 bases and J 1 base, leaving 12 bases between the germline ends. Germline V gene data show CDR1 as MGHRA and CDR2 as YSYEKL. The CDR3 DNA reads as TGCGCCAGCAGTCTCCCATGGGCGAACACTGAAGCTTTCTTT. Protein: CASSLPWANTEAFF.

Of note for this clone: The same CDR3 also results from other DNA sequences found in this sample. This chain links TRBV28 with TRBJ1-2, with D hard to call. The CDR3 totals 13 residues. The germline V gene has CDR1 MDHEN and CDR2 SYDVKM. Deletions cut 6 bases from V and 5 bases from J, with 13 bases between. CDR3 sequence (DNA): TGTGCCAGCAGCCCCGGCGGTGGGTATGGCTACACCTTC. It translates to CASSPGGGYGYTF.

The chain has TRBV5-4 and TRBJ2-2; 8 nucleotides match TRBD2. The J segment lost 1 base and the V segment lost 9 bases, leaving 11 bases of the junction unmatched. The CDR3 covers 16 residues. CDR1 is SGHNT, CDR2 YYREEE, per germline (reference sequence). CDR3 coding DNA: TGTGCCACCCTAGGAACGGGAGGGGAGAACACCGGGGAGCTGTTTTTT. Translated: CATLGTGGENTGELFF.

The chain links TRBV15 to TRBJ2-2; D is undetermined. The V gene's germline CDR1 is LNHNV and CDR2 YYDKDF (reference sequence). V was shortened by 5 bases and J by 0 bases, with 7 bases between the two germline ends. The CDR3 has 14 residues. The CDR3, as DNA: TGTGCCACCAGCTCGGTCTCGAACACCGGGGAGCTGTTTTTT. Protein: CATSSVSNTGELFF.

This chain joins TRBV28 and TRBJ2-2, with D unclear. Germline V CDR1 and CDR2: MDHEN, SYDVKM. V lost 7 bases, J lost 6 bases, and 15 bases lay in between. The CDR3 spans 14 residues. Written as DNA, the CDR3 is TGTGCCAGCACCGATCACCTACTACCCGGGGAGCTGTTTTTT. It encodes CASTDHLLPGELFF.

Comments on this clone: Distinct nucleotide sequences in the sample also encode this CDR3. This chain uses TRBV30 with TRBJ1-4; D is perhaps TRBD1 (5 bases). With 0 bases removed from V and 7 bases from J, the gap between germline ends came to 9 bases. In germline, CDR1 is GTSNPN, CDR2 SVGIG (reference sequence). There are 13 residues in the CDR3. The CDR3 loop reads CAWSVQGGEKLFF. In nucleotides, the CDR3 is TGTGCCTGGAGTGTTCAGGGCGGTGAAAAACTGTTTTTT. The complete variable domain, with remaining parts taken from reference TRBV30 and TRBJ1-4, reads SQTIHQWPATLVQPVGSPLSLECTVEGTSNPNLYWYRQAAGRGLQLLFYSVGIGQISSEVPQNLSASRPQDRQFILSSKKLLLSDSGFYLCAWSVQGGEKLFFGSGTQLSVL.

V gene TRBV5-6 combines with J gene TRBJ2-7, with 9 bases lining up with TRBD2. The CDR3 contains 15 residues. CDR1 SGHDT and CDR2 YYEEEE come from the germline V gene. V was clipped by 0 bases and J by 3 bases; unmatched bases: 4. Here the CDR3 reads CASSLGGLALYEQYF. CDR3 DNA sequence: TGTGCCAGCAGCTTGGGGGGACTAGCCCTCTACGAGCAGTACTTC.

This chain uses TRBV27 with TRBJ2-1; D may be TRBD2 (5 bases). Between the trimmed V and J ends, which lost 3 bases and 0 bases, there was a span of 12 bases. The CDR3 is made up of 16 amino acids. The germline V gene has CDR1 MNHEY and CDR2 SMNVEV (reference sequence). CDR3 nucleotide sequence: TGTGCCAGCAGTTTCTCCAAGCGGAGCTCCTACAATGAGCAGTTCTTC. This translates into CASSFSKRSSYNEQFF.

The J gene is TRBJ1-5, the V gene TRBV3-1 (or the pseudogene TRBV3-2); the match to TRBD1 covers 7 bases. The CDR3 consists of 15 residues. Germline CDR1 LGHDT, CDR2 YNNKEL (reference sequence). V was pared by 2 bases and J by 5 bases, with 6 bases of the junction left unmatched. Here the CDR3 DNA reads TGTGCCAGCAGCCAATGGGCAGGGGGTGATCAGCCCCAGCATTTT. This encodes CASSQWAGGDQPQHF.

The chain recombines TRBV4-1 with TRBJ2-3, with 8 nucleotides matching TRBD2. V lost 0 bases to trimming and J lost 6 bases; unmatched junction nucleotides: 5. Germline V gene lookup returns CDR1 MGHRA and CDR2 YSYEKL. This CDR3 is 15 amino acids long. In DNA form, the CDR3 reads TGCGCCAGCAGCCAAGATTTAGCGGGAAGCGATACGCAGTATTTT. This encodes CASSQDLAGSDTQYF.

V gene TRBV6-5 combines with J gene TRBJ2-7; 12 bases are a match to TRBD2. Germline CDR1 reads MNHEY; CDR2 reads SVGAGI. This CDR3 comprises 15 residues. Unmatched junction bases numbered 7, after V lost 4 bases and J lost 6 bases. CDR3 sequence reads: CASSSSRLAGAEQYF. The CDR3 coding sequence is TGTGCCAGCAGTTCGTCCCGACTAGCGGGAGCCGAGCAGTACTTC.

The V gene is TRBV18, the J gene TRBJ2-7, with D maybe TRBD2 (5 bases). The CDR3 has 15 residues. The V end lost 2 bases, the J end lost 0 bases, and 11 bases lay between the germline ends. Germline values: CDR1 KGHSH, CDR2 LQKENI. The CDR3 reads CASSPAGISSYEQYF. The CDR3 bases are TGTGCCAGCTCACCAGCGGGCATTAGCTCCTACGAGCAGTACTTC.

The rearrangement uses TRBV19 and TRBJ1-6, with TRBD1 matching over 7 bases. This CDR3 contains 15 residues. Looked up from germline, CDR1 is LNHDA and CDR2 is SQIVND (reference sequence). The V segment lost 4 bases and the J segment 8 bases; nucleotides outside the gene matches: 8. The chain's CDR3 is CASSTTGVVYSPLHF. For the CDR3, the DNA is TGTGCCAGTAGTACTACAGGGGTAGTGTATTCACCCCTCCACTTT.

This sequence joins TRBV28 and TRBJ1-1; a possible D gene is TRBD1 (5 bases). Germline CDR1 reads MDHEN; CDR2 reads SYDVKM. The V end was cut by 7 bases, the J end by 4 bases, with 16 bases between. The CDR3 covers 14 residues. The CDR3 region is CASTAGWLGTEAFF. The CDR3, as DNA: TGTGCCAGCACCGCAGGGTGGTTGGGCACTGAAGCTTTCTTT.

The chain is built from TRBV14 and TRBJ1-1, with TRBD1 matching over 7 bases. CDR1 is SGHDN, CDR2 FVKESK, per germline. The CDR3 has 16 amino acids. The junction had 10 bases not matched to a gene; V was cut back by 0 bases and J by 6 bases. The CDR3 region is CASSQETGAPDPEAFF. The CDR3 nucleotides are TGTGCCAGCAGCCAAGAAACAGGGGCCCCCGACCCTGAAGCTTTCTTT.

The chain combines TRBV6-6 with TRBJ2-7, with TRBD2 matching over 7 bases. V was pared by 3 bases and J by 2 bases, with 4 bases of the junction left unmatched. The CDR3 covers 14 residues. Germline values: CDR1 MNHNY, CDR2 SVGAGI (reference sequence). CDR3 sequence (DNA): TGTGCCAGCAGTTATGGGGAGGGTACCTACGAGCAGTACTTC. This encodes CASSYGEGTYEQYF.